This TCR beta chain was obtained from a study of T cell responses to AZD1222 COVID-19 vaccine. General study results and limits: Repertoire collection took place solely once the T cell response had peaked.

With V trimmed by 0 bases and J by 7 bases, 5 bases remained unmatched. Germline values: CDR1 GTSNPN, CDR2 SVGIG (reference sequence). The CDR3 spans 14 residues. This clone was counted once. Antigen: not known. Clones were sequenced by immunoSEQ multiplex PCR, and TCRdb holds only the in-frame ones, with some missing. Found here are roughly 89,000 clones, around nine tenths of them singletons; the top ten hold roughly 4.5%. This receptor was obtained from an adult in good health. This sample comprised peripheral blood, obtained on day 0 of MenACWY control vaccination. This chain joins TRBV30 and TRBJ1-5, with 8 bases matching TRBD1. The CDR3 DNA follows: TGTGCCTGGAGTGTACAGGGGGTTGAGCAGCCCCAGCATTTT. Protein sequence: CAWSVQGVEQPQHF.